Listed below are T cell receptor beta chains from one sample, sequenced in a study of T cell responses to AZD1222 COVID-19 vaccine. TCRdb's table, derived via immunoSEQ multiplex PCR, lists solely in-frame clones and lacks some. Of about 75,000 clones detected, around 88% appear once; the ten largest clones hold 9% to 10%. Sequencing used peripheral blood, obtained 28 days after the second dose of the MenACWY control vaccine. The source of these receptors is an adult who received the MenACWY meningococcal vaccine as a control. Both conserved end residues are part of each CDR3. A D gene is named only where the DNA matches it firmly. Some rows have no size entry. The others give once, few or many, or a class for an expanded clone.

CDR3 DNA	CDR3 protein	D gene	V gene	clone size	J gene
TGTGCCAGCAGCCCGACTAGGGGCACAGATACGCAGTATTTT	CASSPTRGTDTQYF	.	TRBV7-2	.	TRBJ2-3
TGTGCCAGCAGTTTCGCCCCATTCCTCGGAAACACCATATATTTT	CASSFAPFLGNTIYF	.	TRBV7-2	once	TRBJ1-3
TGTGCCAGCAGAAGGGAAAATTCACCCCTCCACTTT	CASRRENSPLHF	.	TRBV25-1	.	TRBJ1-6
TGTGCCAGCAGCCCCCAGACGGACAGGAATTCACCCCTCCACTTT	CASSPQTDRNSPLHF	TRBD1	TRBV4-2	.	TRBJ1-6
TGTGCCAGCAGTTCTCAGACAGGGCTTAACTATGGCTACACCTTC	CASSSQTGLNYGYTF	TRBD1	TRBV6-6	few	TRBJ1-2
TGTGCCAGCAGCTTAACAGGGACCGACGGCTACACCTTC	CASSLTGTDGYTF	.	TRBV7-9	once	TRBJ1-2
TGCGCCAGCAGACCGGGGGGCACTAATGAAAAACTGTTTTTT	CASRPGGTNEKLFF	.	TRBV10-2	.	TRBJ1-4
TGCAGCGTTGAAGATCTTCGGGGGCATGGCTACACCTTC	CSVEDLRGHGYTF	.	TRBV29-1	.	TRBJ1-2
TGTGCCAGTAGTATCTTGGGAGGCAATCAGCCCCAGCATTTT	CASSILGGNQPQHF	.	TRBV19	.	TRBJ1-5
TGTGCCAGTAGTAAAACGGGCCCTCCGGGCTCTGGAAACACCATATATTTT	CASSKTGPPGSGNTIYF	.	TRBV19	.	TRBJ1-3
TGTGCCAGCAGTGACCCATTGAACACTGAAGCTTTCTTT	CASSDPLNTEAFF	.	TRBV25-1	.	TRBJ1-1
TGTGCCAGCAGTTACGCAAGGGGAACCAATTTGAACACTGAAGCTTTCTTT	CASSYARGTNLNTEAFF	.	TRBV6-2/TRBV6-3	once	TRBJ1-1
TGTGCCAGCAGTGAACCGAGCACAGGGAGCTACGAGCAGTACTTC	CASSEPSTGSYEQYF	.	TRBV6-1	.	TRBJ2-7
TGTACCAGCAGCGTTCTAGGTCTAGCGGAAGAGACCCAGTACTTC	CTSSVLGLAEETQYF	TRBD2	TRBV9	.	TRBJ2-5
TGTGCCAGCAGCTTAGGGGACAGGGCCACAGATACGCAGTATTTT	CASSLGDRATDTQYF	TRBD1	TRBV5-6	.	TRBJ2-3
TGTGCCAGCAGCTTAGTTACACCCCCGACGGGCACTGAAGCTTTCTTT	CASSLVTPPTGTEAFF	.	TRBV7-6	.	TRBJ1-1
TGTGCCAGCAGTTTTGAGGGCCCCGGACAGGGGAACACCGGGGAGCTGTTTTTT	CASSFEGPGQGNTGELFF	TRBD1	TRBV27	.	TRBJ2-2
TGTGCCAGTAGGTCTTCGGGCTCCTACGAGCAGTACTTC	CASRSSGSYEQYF	.	TRBV19	few	TRBJ2-7
TGTGCCAGTAGTTCGGGACAGGGCTTCGGCGAGCAGTACTTC	CASSSGQGFGEQYF	TRBD1	TRBV19	.	TRBJ2-7
TGTGCCAGCAGCAGGGACAGGGTTGGCTACGAGCAGTACTTC	CASSRDRVGYEQYF	TRBD1	TRBV7-9	.	TRBJ2-7
TGTGCCAGTAGTATAAAGACAGGGGGAACCGGGGAGCTGTTTTTT	CASSIKTGGTGELFF	TRBD1	TRBV19	.	TRBJ2-2
TGTGCCAGCAGTGAAGCGGGAGTCCTCTATGGCTACACCTTC	CASSEAGVLYGYTF	.	TRBV6-1	.	TRBJ1-2
TGTGCCAGTAGTAAACTAGCGGCCCACTACAATGAGCAGTTCTTC	CASSKLAAHYNEQFF	TRBD2	TRBV19	.	TRBJ2-1
TGTGCCGGTCAAACAGACTCTGGAAACACCATATATTTT	CAGQTDSGNTIYF	.	TRBV2	.	TRBJ1-3
TGTGCCAGCAGCTTATGGTCGGGGTATGGGGAAAAACTGTTTTTT	CASSLWSGYGEKLFF	.	TRBV7-2	.	TRBJ1-4